The entry that follows covers one T cell receptor beta chain sequence. Its antigen remains unidentified. Distinct nucleotide sequences in the sample also encode this CDR3. Profiling relied on immunoSEQ multiplex PCR, and the TCRdb table lists in-frame clones only, not all of them. The repertoire consists of about 2.4 million clones, with 90% to 95% occurring once and the leading ten covering 0.14%. Each of the donors was a healthy adult who was HIV-negative and had not had a recent acute infection or vaccination. Every contributor of samples was a Caucasian grown-up residing in Nashville, Tennessee. The data belong to a study of shared clonotypes between healthy human individuals. Findings and limits, study-wide: Investigators collected only blood, and repertoires in tissues likely differ.

Germline V gives CDR1 SNHLY, CDR2 FYNNEI. This CDR3 is built from 13 residues. The V and J ends lost 6 bases and 1 base respectively, with 9 bases between them. The source of this sequence is a young man in good health. V usage is TRBV2 and J usage is TRBJ1-2; possibly TRBD1 for D (6 bases). Sequenced: naive CD4+ T cells sorted from blood. Sample subset: CD45RA+ positively selected. CDR3 sequence reads: CASSEQGNYGYTF. The CDR3 region has the DNA TGTGCCAGCAGCGAACAGGGTAACTATGGCTACACCTTC.